The clone carrying this T cell receptor (beta chain) occurred a few times. The data were taken from a study of T cells after yellow fever vaccination. Germline V gives CDR1 SGHKS, CDR2 YYEKEE (reference sequence). Trimming took 2 bases from V and 2 from J; bases not matched to a gene: 8. This CDR3 is 16 amino acids long. TCRdb fed the 5' RACE reads into MiXCR, producing one record per CDR3 protein. The data show more than 450,000 distinct CDR3 sequences, 20% to 25% seen once. This chain connects TRBV5-5 to TRBJ2-3; 7 nucleotides match TRBD2. This TCR was sampled from a man between 18 and 29 years old who received the YFV17D yellow fever vaccine. This specimen consisted of PBMCs, obtained roughly 23 days after the first yellow fever vaccination. The CDR3 spells CASSFRGDFPTDTQYF. For the CDR3, the DNA is TGTGCCAGCAGCTTCCGGGGGGATTTCCCCACAGATACGCAGTATTTT.